This T cell receptor (beta chain) was recorded in a study of blood T cell repertoires in COVID-19. The CDR3 consists of 16 residues. Trimming left V 1 base short and J 3 bases short, with 13 bases between. CDR1 SGHVS and CDR2 FNYEAQ come from the germline V gene. Ages ranged from about 18 to 89 years, with residence in fewer than 25 US areas. Grouping used clinical history reported by participants in a survey and questionnaire. Profiling relied on immunoSEQ multiplex PCR, and the TCRdb table lists in-frame clones only, not all of them. The repertoire consists of 310,000 or so clones, with around nine tenths occurring once and the leading ten covering roughly 1.1%.

The sequence derives from a woman between 25 and 40 years old who had recovered from COVID-19. The rearrangement joins TRBV7-6 to TRBJ2-1; possibly TRBD2 for D (6 bases). Sequenced: PBMCs or T cells enriched from blood (not recorded which). This chain's CDR3 is CASSLVGGLLYNEQFF. The CDR3 DNA sequence: TGTGCCAGCAGCTTAGTTGGGGGACTCCTCTACAATGAGCAGTTCTTC.